This TCR beta chain stems from a study of cytomegalovirus exposure and HLA in healthy donors. Germline trimming cut 3 bases from V and 3 bases from J; bases unmatched to any gene: 9. In germline, CDR1 is MNHNS, CDR2 SASEGT. The CDR3 covers 16 residues. The PCR used 60 Vbeta and 13 Jbeta primers. TCRdb keeps only in-frame clones here, not all; method: immunoSEQ multiplex PCR. The sample has about 82,000 clones, around 66% seen once. Concerning this clone itself: Its matching antigen is unknown.

Regarding the study as a whole: Upon later analysis, HLA-associated TCR beta chains proved more clonally expanded than other, equally common chains. Whilst most TCR sequences proved rare, a subset of public TCRs occurred across many donors. In vitro checks showed that a few CMV-associated chains really do target CMV antigens.

The origin of this receptor is a woman between 40 and 55 years old in good health and CMV-seropositive. The V gene is TRBV6-1, the J gene TRBJ2-3; 7 nucleotides line up with TRBD1. The sequencing input was PBMCs. CDR3 in amino acids: CASSEQQGMLTDTQYF. DNA for the CDR3: TGTGCCAGCAGTGAGCAACAGGGGATGTTGACAGATACGCAGTATTTT.